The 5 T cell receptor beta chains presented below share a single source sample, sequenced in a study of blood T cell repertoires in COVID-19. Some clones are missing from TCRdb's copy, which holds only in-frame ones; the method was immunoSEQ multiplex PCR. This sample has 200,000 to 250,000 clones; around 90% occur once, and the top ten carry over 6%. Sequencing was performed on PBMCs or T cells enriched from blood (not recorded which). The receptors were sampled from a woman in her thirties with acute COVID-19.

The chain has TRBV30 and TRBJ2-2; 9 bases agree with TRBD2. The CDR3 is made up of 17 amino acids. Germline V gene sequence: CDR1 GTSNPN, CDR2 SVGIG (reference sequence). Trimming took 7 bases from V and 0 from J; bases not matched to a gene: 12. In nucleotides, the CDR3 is TGTGCCTCGGGAACTAGCGGGCCAAAGACGAACACCGGGGAGCTGTTTTTT. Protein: CASGTSGPKTNTGELFF. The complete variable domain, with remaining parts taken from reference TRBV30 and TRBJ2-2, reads SQTIHQWPATLVQPVGSPLSLECTVEGTSNPNLYWYRQAAGRGLQLLFYSVGIGQISSEVPQNLSASRPQDRQFILSSKKLLLSDSGFYLCASGTSGPKTNTGELFFGEGSRLTVL.

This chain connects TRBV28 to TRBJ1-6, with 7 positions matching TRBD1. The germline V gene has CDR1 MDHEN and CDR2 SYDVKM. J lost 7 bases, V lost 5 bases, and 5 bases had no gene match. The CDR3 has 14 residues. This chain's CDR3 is CASSQGQRNSPLHF. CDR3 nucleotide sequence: TGTGCCAGCAGTCAGGGACAGAGGAATTCACCCCTCCACTTT.

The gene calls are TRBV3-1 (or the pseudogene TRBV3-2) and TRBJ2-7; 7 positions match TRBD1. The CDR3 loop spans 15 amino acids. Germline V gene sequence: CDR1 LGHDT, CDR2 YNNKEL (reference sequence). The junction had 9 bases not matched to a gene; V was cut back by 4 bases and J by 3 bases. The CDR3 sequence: CASSPVRDSVYEQYF. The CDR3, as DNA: TGTGCCAGCAGCCCAGTCAGGGACAGCGTCTACGAGCAGTACTTC.

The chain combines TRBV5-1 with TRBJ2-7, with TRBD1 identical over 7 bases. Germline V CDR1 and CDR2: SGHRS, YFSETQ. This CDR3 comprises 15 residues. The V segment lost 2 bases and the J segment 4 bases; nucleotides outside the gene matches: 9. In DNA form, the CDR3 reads TGCGCCAGCAGCTTCAACAGGGGAGAAGGGTACGAGCAGTACTTC. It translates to CASSFNRGEGYEQYF.

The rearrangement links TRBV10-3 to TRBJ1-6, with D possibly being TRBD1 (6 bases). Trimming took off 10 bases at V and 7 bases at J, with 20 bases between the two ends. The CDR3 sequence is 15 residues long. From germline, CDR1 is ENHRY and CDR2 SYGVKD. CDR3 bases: TGTGCCACCCATCCCCGACAGGACGCGAATTCACCCCTCCACTTT. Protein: CATHPRQDANSPLHF.